One and the same sample provided the 4 T cell receptor beta chains below, sequenced in a study of cytomegalovirus exposure and HLA in healthy donors. PCR primers comprised 60 Vbeta and 13 Jbeta primers. The protocol was immunoSEQ multiplex PCR, while the TCRdb copy is restricted to in-frame clones and leaves out a portion. The specimen's table records tens of thousands of clones. Source material: PBMCs. The source of these receptors is a man aged 50-60 years in good health and CMV-seronegative.

The genes are TRBV7-2 and TRBJ2-1; 8 positions match TRBD2. Trimming at V came to 8 bases and at J to 0 bases, leaving 3 bases not matched to a gene. CDR1 is SGHTA, CDR2 FQGNSA, per germline. CDR3 length equals 14 residues. The DNA of the CDR3 is TGTGCCAGCCGCGGGGGGAGCTCCTACAATGAGCAGTTCTTC. Protein product: CASRGGSSYNEQFF.

The chain joins TRBV19 to TRBJ2-7; no clear D. Per germline, CDR1 LNHDA and CDR2 SQIVND (reference sequence). The CDR3 spans 16 residues. V lost 8 bases and J 0 bases, leaving 20 bases between the germline ends. The chain's CDR3 is CASAQYMSSHSYEQYF. The DNA for the CDR3 is TGTGCCAGTGCCCAGTATATGTCCAGTCACTCCTACGAGCAGTACTTC.

The chain employs TRBV6-6 and TRBJ1-6; D unclear. CDR3 length: 15 amino acids. The V and J ends lost 0 bases and 13 bases respectively, with 16 bases between them. CDR1 is MNHNY and CDR2 is SVGAGI in the germline V gene (reference sequence). In nucleotides, the CDR3 is TGTGCCAGCAGTTACTCGGTTCCCTTAGGCGGGCCCCTCCACTTT. It specifies CASSYSVPLGGPLHF.

The chain is built from TRBV7-9 and TRBJ1-6, with a tentative D call TRBD1 (6 bases). Looked up from germline, CDR1 is SEHNR and CDR2 is FQNEAQ (reference sequence). The germline V and J ends were trimmed by 6 bases and 5 bases, with 11 bases remaining between them. There are 14 residues in the CDR3. The CDR3 DNA is TGTGCCAGCAGTGGGGACACTGATAATTCACCCCTCCACTTT. Protein product: CASSGDTDNSPLHF.